This paragraph covers one T cell receptor (beta chain) sequence. Its antigen remains unidentified. The source of the sample is a study of beta chain features in type 1 diabetes. General study findings and limits: PCR might preferentially amplify shorter templates, equally in patients and controls. Type 1 diabetes patients had TCRB CDR3s that were shorter (moderately but significantly so) in all four CD4+ subsets.

CDR3 size: 13 residues. Between the trimmed V and J ends, which lost 6 bases and 8 bases, there was a span of 17 bases. Germline lookup yields CDR1 SGHDT and CDR2 YYEEEE. Only one heparinised blood draw was taken per donor, and its volume averaged around 100 mL. Sorting that relied on CD45RO/CCR7/CD25/CD127/CD95/CD27 yielded CD4+ naive, central memory, regulatory and stem cell-like memory cells. Every bit of the isolated RNA underwent reverse transcription, so sequencing read expressed TCRB transcripts. Data came from immunoSEQ multiplex PCR; TCRdb stores just in-frame clones and leaves some out. The data hold 140,000 or so clones, with about 10% observed a single time.

The sequenced sample consisted of naive CD4+ T cells from blood. The chain couples TRBV5-6 to TRBJ1-2; D is uncertain. This receptor was identified in a man younger than 35 in good health. The CDR3 sequence is CASTLRGFLGYTF. The CDR3 bases are TGTGCCAGCACCCTTCGAGGGTTCCTGGGCTACACCTTC.